This TCR beta chain was sequenced in a study of glioma-infiltrating T cells (dated by TCRdb to 2016 to 2017). Some background on the complete study: Low-grade gliomas were represented by WHO grade II oligodendrogliomas or astrocytomas, and glioblastomas were represented by WHO grade IV tumors that were sampled at initial rather than recurrent diagnosis. Glioma patients received dexamethasone for six or fewer days before surgery. Glioma tissue, non-neoplastic brain tissue and matched peripheral blood mononuclear cells were used as sources from which TCR alpha- and beta-chain repertoires were sequenced. Each tissue-infiltrating repertoire was compared with the same patient's peripheral blood repertoire to measure divergence between tissue and blood T-cell populations. The sequencing target for blood libraries was roughly 4- to 11-fold coverage of around 1 million peripheral T cells. Three low-grade glioma patients, several primary glioblastoma patients, and three non-glioma patients who contributed non-neoplastic brain tissue made up the paired cohort. What the work shows at the level of the full study, not this receptor alone: Group comparisons were based on small numbers of patients: three non-neoplastic, three low-grade glioma and 7 to 9 glioblastoma patients. VJ-independent divergence between tissue and blood was lower than expected in non-neoplastic patients but higher than expected in all gliomas, particularly low-grade gliomas. Patients with low tissue-blood divergence were marked by a signature set of shared blood CDR3 motifs, and this signature set was depleted in highly divergent patients. Very few CDR3 sequences were shared between tissue and blood, attributed to high CDR3 diversity and limited sampling.

TCR alpha and beta CDR3 regions were amplified with the iRepertoire nested amplicon-rescue multiplex PCR (arm-PCR) platform from RNA. One-step reverse transcription and amplification used roughly 100-400 ng of tissue mRNA or PBMC total RNA as input. Following bead purification, Illumina adapters were added by a secondary multiplex PCR, and libraries between 200 and 400 bp were gel-purified. Demultiplexing relied on internal 6-nucleotide barcodes carried by the libraries. Sequencing of the libraries was done on an Illumina MiSeq using 2x220 or 2x250 nucleotide paired-end reads. Under the source paper's analysis protocol: Paired reads were merged using FLASH 1.2.11 and were aligned to the GRCh37 human genome using BWA-MEM, after which TRA and TRB reads were extracted. An IMGT-derived reference of cassette sequences and CDR3 motifs, with pseudogenes included, was used for V and J assignment. Reads were translated in three frames, and productive CDR3s were defined as those with a C...FGXG motif and no stop codons. Clonotypes were defined as unique combinations of V-J cassette pair and CDR3 amino acid sequence. Hamming distance filtering was applied to reads, with thresholds set by the sequence error rate of each sample in mapped regions. The public reads were reprocessed in TCRdb via fastp at Q25 and MiXCR, keeping in-frame beta chains. CDR3 protein sequences are deduplicated, and each keeps its most common genes and DNA. The V and J calls come from TCRdb's annotation, not from the publication. The sample contains about 400,000 distinct CDR3 sequences, less than 50% of them found a single time. In total, the top ten clones hold around 12% of the sample.

In its sample, this clonotype was seen once. Its antigen is unknown. Compared with germline, one end of the junction differs, possibly owing to a read error. Surgical brain or tumor specimens were cryofrozen in liquid nitrogen immediately after resection, and peripheral blood cells were collected concurrently. The CDR3 has 13 amino acids, counting the end cysteine and phenylalanine. Only the CDR3 region is kept as DNA, spanning 39 bases read in frame from base 1. The germline V gene yields MDHEN for CDR1 and SYDVKM for CDR2. The sequenced material came from glioma tissue, nonneoplastic brain tissue, or PBMCs (not recorded which). This chain is built from TRBV28 and TRBJ2-5; there is no confident call for the D gene. The receptor comes from a human donor with low-grade glioma or glioblastoma, undergoing nonglioma brain surgery, or in good health (not recorded which). The sequenced DNA is TGTGCCAGCAGGGCGGCAGATCAAGGGACCCAGTACTTC. The encoded protein is CASRAADQGTQYF. With the rest looked up from the reference TRBV28 and TRBJ2-5 genes rather than sequenced, the full variable domain is DVKVTQSSRYLVKRTGEKVFLECVQDMDHENMFWYRQDPGLGLRLIYFSYDVKMKEKGDIPEGYSVSREKKERFSLILESASTNQTSMYLCASRAADQGTQYFGPGTRLLVL.